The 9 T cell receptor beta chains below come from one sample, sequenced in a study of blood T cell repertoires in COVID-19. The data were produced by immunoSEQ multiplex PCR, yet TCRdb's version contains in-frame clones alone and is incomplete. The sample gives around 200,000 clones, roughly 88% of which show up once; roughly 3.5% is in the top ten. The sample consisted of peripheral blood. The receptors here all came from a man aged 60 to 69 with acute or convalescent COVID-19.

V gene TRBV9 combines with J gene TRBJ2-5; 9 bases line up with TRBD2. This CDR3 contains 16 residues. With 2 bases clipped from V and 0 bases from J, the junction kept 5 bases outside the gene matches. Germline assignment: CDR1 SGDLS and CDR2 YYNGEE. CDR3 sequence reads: CASSVSSGRNQETQYF. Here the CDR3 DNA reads TGTGCCAGCAGCGTTTCAAGCGGGAGGAACCAAGAGACCCAGTACTTC.

CDR3 sequence (DNA): TGTGCCAGCAGCTGGGCCCTCTCGAACACTGAAGCTTTCTTT. The encoded protein is CASSWALSNTEAFF. The chain combines TRBV2 with TRBJ1-1; no firm D call. CDR3 length equals 14 residues. Trimming removed 6 bases at V and 1 base at J, with 12 bases between. Germline V gene data show CDR1 as SNHLY and CDR2 as FYNNEI.

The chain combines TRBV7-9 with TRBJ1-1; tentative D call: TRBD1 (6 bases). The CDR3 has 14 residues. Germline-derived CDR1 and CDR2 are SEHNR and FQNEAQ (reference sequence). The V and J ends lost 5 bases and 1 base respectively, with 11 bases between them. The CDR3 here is CASSIQGGNTEAFF. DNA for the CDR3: TGTGCCAGCAGCATACAGGGCGGGAACACTGAAGCTTTCTTT.

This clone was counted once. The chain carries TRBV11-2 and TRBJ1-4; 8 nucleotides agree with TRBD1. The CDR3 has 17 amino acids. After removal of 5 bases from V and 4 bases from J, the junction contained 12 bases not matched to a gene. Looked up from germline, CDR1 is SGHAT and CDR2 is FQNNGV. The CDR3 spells CASSTTRQGPLNEKLFF. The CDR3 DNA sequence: TGTGCCAGCAGCACTACCCGACAGGGGCCCCTTAATGAAAAACTGTTTTTT.

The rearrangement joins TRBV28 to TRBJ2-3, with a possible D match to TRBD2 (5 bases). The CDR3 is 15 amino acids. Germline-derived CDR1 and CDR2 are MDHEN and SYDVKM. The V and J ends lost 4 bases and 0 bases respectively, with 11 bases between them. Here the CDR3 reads CASSSGKGSTDTQYF. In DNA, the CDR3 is TGTGCCAGCAGTTCGGGAAAAGGGAGCACAGATACGCAGTATTTT.

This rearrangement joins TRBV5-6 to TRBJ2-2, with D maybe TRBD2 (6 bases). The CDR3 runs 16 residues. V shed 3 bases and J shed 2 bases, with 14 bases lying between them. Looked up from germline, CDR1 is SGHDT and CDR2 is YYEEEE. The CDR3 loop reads CASSWDSLGNTGELFF. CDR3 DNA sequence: TGTGCCAGCAGCTGGGACTCTTTGGGAAACACCGGGGAGCTGTTTTTT.

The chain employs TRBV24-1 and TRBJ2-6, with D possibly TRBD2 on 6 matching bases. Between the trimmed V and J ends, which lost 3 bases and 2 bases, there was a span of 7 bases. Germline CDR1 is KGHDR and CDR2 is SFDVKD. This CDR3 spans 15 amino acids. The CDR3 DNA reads TGTGCCACCAGTGATGGAGGGGCTGGGGCCAACGTCCTGACTTTC. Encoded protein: CATSDGGAGANVLTF.

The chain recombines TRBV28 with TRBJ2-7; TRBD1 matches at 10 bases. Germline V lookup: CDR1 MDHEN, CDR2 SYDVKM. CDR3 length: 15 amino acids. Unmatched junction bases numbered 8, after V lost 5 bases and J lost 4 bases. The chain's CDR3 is CASSPLTGGEYEQYF. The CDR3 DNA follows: TGTGCCAGCAGTCCCCTGACAGGGGGCGAGTACGAGCAGTACTTC.

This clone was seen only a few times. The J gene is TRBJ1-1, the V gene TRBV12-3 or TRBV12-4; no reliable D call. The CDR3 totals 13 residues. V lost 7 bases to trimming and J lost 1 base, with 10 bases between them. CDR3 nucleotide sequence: TGTGCCAGCACAAAACGAGAGAACACTGAAGCTTTCTTT. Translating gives CASTKRENTEAFF.